This T cell receptor beta chain was captured in a study of blood T cell repertoires in COVID-19 (dated by TCRdb to 2018 to 2021). Turning to the overall study: Samples covering the acute and convalescent phases of COVID-19 were provided by collaborators in the United States, Italy and Spain. The repertoires were released in a freely available public database intended as a resource for research on the immune response to SARS-CoV-2. Sample metadata almost always included a de-identified subject ID, COVID-19 status, age in years and sex. The prospective study material was composed of cDNA or gDNA derived from T cells, B-cell-depleted T cells, or PBMCs. Samples came from the ongoing ImmuneRACE study (first 160 participants) plus 1,254 subjects from 6 global collaborators. Deeply sampled blood TCRbeta repertoires from subjects exposed to, actively infected with, or recovered from COVID-19 were included in the dataset. HLA class I and class II types, where available, came from metadata supplied by the sample provider rather than from assay-based typing. Findings and caveats that apply to the study as a whole: The amount of clinical and demographic metadata varied by source and participant and was provided uncurated.

This clone has just a few counts. Its antigen specificity is not known. No base-level quality is on record; no much larger clone is a single base apart. The immunoSEQ Assay, a bias-controlled multiplex PCR, was used to amplify TCRbeta CDR3 regions from genomic DNA. The authors' pipeline ran thus. Nucleated cell counts per sample were estimated from amplification of reference gene primers within the assay. To quantify the absolute abundance of each unique TCRbeta CDR3 rearrangement, sequence reads were collapsed and filtered. For each sample, productive Simpson clonality was calculated by taking the square root of Simpson's diversity index across productive rearrangements. Entries here come from immuneACCESS through TCRdb and include only in-frame sequences with V and J called. Some clones fail to appear in such tables; in the studies checked, an unresolved V gene covers under half of the shortfall, and the cause of the remainder is unknown. The DNA was the basis for D and trimming; V, J and clone size are from that table. The table for this sample lists almost 300,000 clones; around 86% of them were counted only once. 1.3% of the sample rests with the top ten.

V is cut by 2 bases and J by 1 base, and the space between the germline ends is 6 bases. In the germline V gene (reference sequence), CDR1 corresponds to GTSNPN and CDR2 to SVGIG. Inclusive of the bounding cysteine and phenylalanine, the CDR3 is 12 residues long. The retained sequence is limited to the CDR3, 36 bases, with the frame set at the first base. Collaborating institutions collected whole blood in K2EDTA tubes following their own protocols. For TCRbeta analysis, collaborators shipped samples in one of three forms: frozen whole blood, isolated PBMCs, or DNA extracted from either of those sample types.

Sample: peripheral blood. This sequence was found in a man between 65 and 80 years old with acute or convalescent COVID-19. The chain is encoded by TRBV30 joined to TRBJ2-7, with the identity of the D gene unclear. CDR3 region: CAWSMRSYEQYF. The sequenced DNA: TGTGCCTGGAGTATGAGATCCTACGAGCAGTACTTC.